Below are 8 T cell receptor beta chains sequenced from a single sample in a study of Graves' ophthalmopathy and Graves' hyperthyroidism. Amplified TCR beta CDR3 regions were obtained using RNA transcripts as template. Second-round multiplex PCR followed a first-round RT-PCR using HTBI primers. TCRdb called the multiplex PCR reads again in MiXCR, with one record for every CDR3 protein. The table lists more than 550,000 distinct CDR3 sequences, about two fifths of them singletons. Sequencing was carried out using peripheral blood. These receptors originate from an adult man with Graves' ophthalmopathy.

The chain recombines TRBV25-1 with TRBJ1-6, with 9 bases lining up with TRBD1. Germline V gives CDR1 MGHDK, CDR2 SYGVNS. CDR3 length equals 14 residues. After removal of 7 bases from V and 14 bases from J, the junction contained 12 bases not matched to a gene. As DNA, the CDR3 is TGTGCCAGCACCAGCGGACAGGGGCCCAAAGCCCTCCACTTT. It is translated as CASTSGQGPKALHF.

This rearrangement joins TRBV7-2 to TRBJ1-3; a weak D match, TRBD1 (5 bases). V dropped 5 bases and J dropped 7 bases, with 12 bases sitting between them. CDR1 is SGHTA, CDR2 FQGNSA, per germline. The CDR3 length is 13 residues. The CDR3 loop is CASSTGRPNTIYF. The CDR3 DNA sequence: TGTGCCAGCAGCACGGGACGGCCGAACACCATATATTTT.

This clonotype was observed a handful of times. The V gene is TRBV7-9, the J gene TRBJ1-3; 8 nucleotides agree with TRBD1. The CDR3 is 14 residues long. Germline values: CDR1 SEHNR, CDR2 FQNEAQ (reference sequence). The ends lost 1 base at V and 7 bases at J; junction bases unmatched: 3. The CDR3 DNA follows: TGTGCCAGCAGCTTAGGACAGGGGTGGAACACCATATATTTT. Translating gives CASSLGQGWNTIYF.

Worth noting for this clonotype: The junction does not match germline at one end; this may be a read error. The chain carries TRBV4-1 and TRBJ2-5; D gene ambiguous. The CDR3 consists of 8 residues. Germline V gene data show CDR1 as MGHRA and CDR2 as YSYEKL. CDR3 in amino acids: CASSRAYF. CDR3 bases: TGTGCCAGCAGCCGGGCGTACTTC.

This chain uses TRBV19 with TRBJ1-5, with 7 positions matching TRBD1. Looked up from germline, CDR1 is LNHDA and CDR2 is SQIVND (reference sequence). The length of the CDR3 is 12 residues. With V trimmed by 10 bases and J by 9 bases, 9 bases remained unmatched. CDR3 sequence (DNA): TGTGCCATATCAGGGGGGGCATCGCCCCAGCATTTT. Residues: CAISGGASPQHF.

This chain links TRBV3-1 with TRBJ1-1; D remains ambiguous. Germline V gene sequence: CDR1 LGHDT, CDR2 YNNKEL (reference sequence). Deletions cut 0 bases from V and 4 bases from J, with 12 bases between. This CDR3 has 15 amino acids. As DNA, the CDR3 is TGTGCCAGCAGCCAAGATAAGGTGGAAAGCACTGAAGCTTTCTTT. This codes for CASSQDKVESTEAFF.

This sequence joins TRBV5-1 and TRBJ2-2, with 7 bases that match TRBD2. V shed 4 bases and J 2 bases; nucleotides not matched to a gene: 2. The CDR3 runs 14 residues. Germline loops: CDR1 SGHRS, CDR2 YFSETQ. CDR3 nucleotides: TGCGCCAGCAGCGGGACTACCAACACCGGGGAGCTGTTTTTT. It encodes CASSGTTNTGELFF.

The chain has TRBV2 and TRBJ2-5; 7 bases map to TRBD1. The J call may be wrong; the DNA end is better matched by TRBJ2-4. The CDR3 runs to 13 residues. Germline V gene sequence: CDR1 SNHLY, CDR2 FYNNEI. The CDR3 region is CASRGQAQNIQYF. CDR3 sequence (DNA): TGTGCCAGCAGAGGACAGGCCCAAAACATTCAGTACTTC.